This entry concerns a single T cell receptor beta chain. What it recognizes is unknown. Sequencing was performed with immunoSEQ multiplex PCR; in TCRdb, only in-frame clones are kept and a portion is missing. The profile shows approximately 39,000 clones, approximately 79% of them singletons. This CDR3 region has 13 residues. Germline CDR1 reads MNHNS; CDR2 reads SASEGT. The junction had 3 bases not matched to a gene; V was cut back by 5 bases and J by 3 bases. The record originates from a study of OX40 agonist ivuxolimab in advanced cancers. Study-level findings and limits: Clones of CD4+ and CD8+ blood T cells grew by week 6 at doses of 0.1 to 3.0 mg/kg.

The TCR sequence derives from an adult with an advanced solid tumor such as melanoma, head and neck, liver or kidney cancer. The sample consisted of CD4+ or CD8+ T cells sorted from blood, taken in a trial of the OX40 agonist ivuxolimab. The chain employs TRBV6-1 and TRBJ1-2; TRBD1 matches at 7 bases. The CDR3 DNA reads as TGTGCCAGCAGTCGGGACAGCTACTATGGCTACACCTTC. The encoded protein is CASSRDSYYGYTF.